These 30 T cell receptor beta chains share one sample of origin, sequenced in a study of STAT5B mutations in CD4+ large granular lymphocyte leukemia. This table comes from immunoSEQ multiplex PCR, and its TCRdb copy is limited to in-frame clones, with some not included. The sample consists of almost 30,000 clones, around four fifths of them appearing once. Sequenced: CD4+ T cells from blood buffy coats. The receptors stem from a human donor in good health.

The DNA of the CDR3 is TGCGCCAGCAGCTTGGCCTGGGGAACAGATACGCAGTATTTT. Its translation: CASSLAWGTDTQYF. The chain uses TRBV5-1 and TRBJ2-3; D not certain. This CDR3 comprises 14 residues. Trimming pared 0 bases from V and 3 bases from J, leaving 8 bases between. Germline values: CDR1 SGHRS, CDR2 YFSETQ.

The count of this clone is one. The genes are TRBV7-2 and TRBJ1-2; D unresolved. Germline V gene data show CDR1 as SGHTA and CDR2 as FQGNSA. The CDR3 length is 11 residues. Deletions cut 3 bases from V and 1 base from J, with 0 bases between. Written as DNA, the CDR3 is TGTGCCAGCAGCTTTAACTATGGCTACACCTTC. This sequence encodes CASSFNYGYTF.

The rearrangement uses TRBV2 and TRBJ2-3, with D perhaps matching TRBD2 (5 bases). Germline-derived CDR1 and CDR2 are SNHLY and FYNNEI. The CDR3 extends over 15 amino acids. Trimming took 5 bases from V and 3 from J, leaving 15 bases between them. The CDR3: CASSIQRQETDTQYF. The DNA for the CDR3 is TGTGCCAGCAGTATCCAGCGGCAAGAAACAGATACGCAGTATTTT.

Note on this clone: At one end, the junction sequence differs from germline, possibly due to a read error. The chain joins TRBV7-7 to TRBJ2-3; a weak D match, TRBD2 (5 bases). The CDR3 has 14 residues. CDR1 and CDR2 from the germline V gene are SSHAT and FNYEAQ (reference sequence). The DNA of the CDR3 is TGTGCTAGCAGCTTAGGGAGCCGCACAGATACGCAGTATTTT. This translates into CASSLGSRTDTQYF.

This rearrangement joins TRBV28 to TRBJ2-5; D tentatively reads TRBD1 or TRBD2 (5 bases each). This CDR3 contains 16 residues. Germline CDR1 and CDR2: MDHEN and SYDVKM. V lost 3 bases, J lost 5 bases, and 19 bases lay in between. The CDR3 coding sequence is TGTGCCAGCAGTTTTACCGGGACCCTCCAAATGGAGACCCAGTACTTC. Translating it yields CASSFTGTLQMETQYF.

V is TRBV6-1 and J is TRBJ1-1, with TRBD1 as a possible D gene (6 bases). Trimming shortened V by 3 bases and J by 1 base, and 9 bases separated the two germline ends. The CDR3 totals 14 residues. Germline CDR1 MNHNS, CDR2 SASEGT. CDR3 sequence reads: CASSDRGGNTEAFF. CDR3 sequence (DNA): TGTGCCAGCAGTGACAGGGGAGGGAACACTGAAGCTTTCTTT.

The chain joins TRBV27 to TRBJ2-3; 11 bases are a match to TRBD2. The germline gives CDR1 MNHEY, CDR2 SMNVEV (reference sequence). This CDR3 spans 15 amino acids. V lost 3 bases and J lost 5; bases outside the gene matches: 4. In nucleotides, the CDR3 is TGTGCCAGCAGTTTGGCGGGACTAGCGGAAGATACGCAGTATTTT. This codes for CASSLAGLAEDTQYF.

The CDR3 DNA sequence: TGTGCCAGCAGCTTAGGCAGGTGGCCAGTACGTGAAAAACTGTTTTTT. It translates to CASSLGRWPVREKLFF. The gene calls are TRBV7-9 and TRBJ1-4; D gene unclear. CDR1 and CDR2 from the germline V gene are SEHNR and FQNEAQ (reference sequence). Trimming stripped 1 base from V and 7 bases from J, with 16 bases between. CDR3 length equals 16 residues.

The gene calls are TRBV27 and TRBJ1-2, with a possible D match to TRBD1 (6 bases). Germline assignment: CDR1 MNHEY and CDR2 SMNVEV (reference sequence). V lost 5 bases, J lost 4 bases, and 11 bases lay in between. The CDR3 is made up of 13 amino acids. Here the CDR3 reads CASSRTGPYGYTF. The CDR3 DNA reads TGTGCCAGCAGTCGAACAGGGCCCTATGGCTACACCTTC.

The chain joins TRBV4-1 to TRBJ1-4; 7 positions agree with TRBD1. The CDR3 has 17 amino acids. V lost 4 bases, J lost 0 bases, and 8 bases stayed unmatched. Per germline, CDR1 MGHRA and CDR2 YSYEKL. The DNA of the CDR3 is TGCGCCAGCAGCCGAAACAGTGACAGGGCAACTAATGAAAAACTGTTTTTT. It is translated as CASSRNSDRATNEKLFF.

V and J are TRBV7-2 and TRBJ2-1; 7 bases line up with TRBD2. V lost 7 bases to trimming and J lost 4 bases; unmatched junction nucleotides: 13. CDR3 length equals 16 residues. In germline, CDR1 is SGHTA, CDR2 FQGNSA. The CDR3 is CASTPVGRGKYNEQFF. The CDR3 DNA follows: TGTGCCAGCACCCCTGTTGGGCGGGGGAAGTACAATGAGCAGTTCTTC.

The chain links TRBV5-1 to TRBJ1-1; 7 bases match TRBD1. This CDR3 spans 14 amino acids. V was pared by 2 bases and J by 2 bases, with 3 bases of the junction left unmatched. In germline, CDR1 is SGHRS, CDR2 YFSETQ. As DNA, the CDR3 is TGCGCCAGCAGCTTTACAGGGGCCAACACTGAAGCTTTCTTT. Translating it yields CASSFTGANTEAFF.

The rearrangement joins TRBV5-1 to TRBJ1-1; tentative D call: TRBD1 (5 bases). Germline V CDR1 and CDR2: SGHRS, YFSETQ. CDR3 length equals 15 residues. V was shortened by 5 bases and J by 3 bases, with 17 bases between the two germline ends. CDR3 nucleotides: TGCGCCAGCAGTTTCCAGGGTTGGGACGACACTGAAGCTTTCTTT. It specifies CASSFQGWDDTEAFF.

This chain connects TRBV5-1 to TRBJ1-3, with a tentative D call TRBD1 (6 bases). Germline V gives CDR1 SGHRS, CDR2 YFSETQ. This CDR3 contains 14 residues. Trimming removed 4 bases from V and 0 bases from J, with 8 bases in between. The CDR3 region has the DNA TGCGCCAGCAGCAGGACAGACTCTGGAAACACCATATATTTT. Translating it yields CASSRTDSGNTIYF.

This clone came up once. This chain joins TRBV12-5 and TRBJ1-5; 11 bases align to TRBD1. Germline values: CDR1 LGHNT, CDR2 FRNRAP. V dropped 6 bases and J dropped 5; count of bases not matched to a gene: 6. There are 15 residues in the CDR3. The CDR3 sequence: CASGQDRGLHQPQHF. The DNA of the CDR3 is TGTGCTAGTGGCCAGGACAGGGGGCTCCATCAGCCCCAGCATTTT.

The J gene is TRBJ2-2, the V gene TRBV5-4; 8 nucleotides align to TRBD1. V was clipped by 4 bases and J by 1 base; unmatched bases: 6. This CDR3 has 16 residues. In germline, CDR1 is SGHNT, CDR2 YYREEE (reference sequence). The CDR3 loop is CASSLGQGVNTGELFF. The CDR3, as DNA: TGTGCCAGCAGCCTCGGACAGGGAGTGAACACCGGGGAGCTGTTTTTT. Full variable domain (missing parts from reference TRBV5-4 and TRBJ2-2): ETGVTQSPTHLIKTRGQQVTLRCSSQSGHNTVSWYQQALGQGPQFIFQYYREEENGRGNFPPRFSGLQFPNYSSELNVNALELDDSALYLCASSLGQGVNTGELFFGEGSRLTVL.

The CDR3 DNA follows: TGTGCCAGCAGCTCGGGTTGGAACACTGAAGCTTTCTTT. Its translation is CASSSGWNTEAFF. The chain employs TRBV7-2 and TRBJ1-1; D gene unclear. Germline CDR1 reads SGHTA; CDR2 reads FQGNSA. This CDR3 region has 13 residues. V was shortened by 4 bases and J by 1 base, with 7 bases between the two germline ends.

The chain combines TRBV18 with TRBJ2-7; either TRBD1 or TRBD2 may fit D (5 bases each). Per the germline V gene, CDR1 is KGHSH and CDR2 is LQKENI. The CDR3 is 14 residues long. Trimming removed 4 bases from V and 3 bases from J, with 13 bases in between. CDR3 loop: CASSLGADDYEQYF. CDR3 bases: TGTGCCAGCTCACTCGGGGCAGACGACTACGAGCAGTACTTC.

This clone showed up just a few times. The J gene is TRBJ1-3, the V gene TRBV9, with D hard to call. V shed 0 bases and J shed 4 bases, with 5 bases lying between them. The CDR3 is 13 residues long. Germline CDR1 is SGDLS and CDR2 is YYNGEE. Here the CDR3 DNA reads TGTGCCAGCAGCGTAGAGGCGGGAAACACCATATATTTT. Encoded protein: CASSVEAGNTIYF.

The chain carries TRBV28 and TRBJ2-3, with 7 bases that match TRBD2. The CDR3 runs to 15 residues. Germline CDR1 is MDHEN and CDR2 is SYDVKM. The ends lost 7 bases at V and 2 bases at J; junction bases unmatched: 9. CDR3 in DNA: TGTGCCAGCACCCGTCCGGGGGGTGTCACAGATACGCAGTATTTT. Its translation: CASTRPGGVTDTQYF.

The chain links TRBV5-4 to TRBJ1-2, with no clear D. The CDR3 spans 13 residues. V lost 5 bases and J 4 bases, leaving 12 bases between the germline ends. CDR1 and CDR2 from the germline V gene are SGHNT and YYREEE (reference sequence). CDR3: CASSFTPPYGYTF. The CDR3 nucleotides read TGTGCCAGCAGTTTCACCCCCCCCTATGGCTACACCTTC. Supplemented by reference TRBV5-4 and TRBJ1-2, the full variable domain reads ETGVTQSPTHLIKTRGQQVTLRCSSQSGHNTVSWYQQALGQGPQFIFQYYREEENGRGNFPPRFSGLQFPNYSSELNVNALELDDSALYLCASSFTPPYGYTFGSGTRLTVV.

The chain employs TRBV18 and TRBJ2-2; D not resolved. The CDR3 spans 16 residues. V was shortened by 3 bases and J by 3 bases, with 14 bases between the two germline ends. Germline V CDR1 and CDR2: KGHSH, LQKENI. CDR3 bases: TGTGCCAGCTCACCTCCTGACCGCTCTTACACCGGGGAGCTGTTTTTT. Its protein product is CASSPPDRSYTGELFF.

The chain employs TRBV4-1 and TRBJ1-2; D gene unclear. Trimming stripped 0 bases from V and 4 bases from J, with 18 bases between. CDR1 and CDR2 (germline): MGHRA, YSYEKL. The CDR3 sequence is 17 residues long. CDR3 nucleotide sequence: TGCGCCAGCAGCCAAGAGTCGGCGGTACTATCATTCTATGGCTACACCTTC. Translation gives CASSQESAVLSFYGYTF.

The V gene is TRBV18, the J gene TRBJ1-2; D possibly corresponds to TRBD1 (6 bases). Germline-derived CDR1 and CDR2 are KGHSH and LQKENI. V was trimmed by 2 bases and J by 10 bases, leaving 20 bases between them. The CDR3 is made up of 15 amino acids. The CDR3 sequence is CASSPGQGSLYSYTF. CDR3 DNA: TGTGCCAGCTCACCAGGGCAGGGGTCCCTTTATTCCTACACCTTC. The full variable domain, its missing parts supplied by reference TRBV18 and TRBJ1-2, is NAGVMQNPRHLVRRRGQEARLRCSPMKGHSHVYWYRQLPEEGLKFMVYLQKENIIDESGMPKERFSAEFPKEGPSILRIQQVVRGDSAAYFCASSPGQGSLYSYTFGSGTRLTVV.

The table lists this clone with a few counts. The gene calls are TRBV28 and TRBJ1-4; 7 positions match TRBD1. V trimming: 6 bases; J trimming: 8 bases; junction bases outside the gene matches: 6. CDR3 length: 13 residues. CDR1 is MDHEN, CDR2 SYDVKM, per germline. CDR3 amino acids: CASRVPGGEKLFF. In DNA form, the CDR3 reads TGTGCCAGCAGGGTGCCAGGGGGAGAAAAACTGTTTTTT.

The rearrangement uses TRBV19 and TRBJ1-6; D call uncertain. V was trimmed by 4 bases and J by 1 base, leaving 8 bases between them. The CDR3 is 15 amino acids. Looked up from germline, CDR1 is LNHDA and CDR2 is SQIVND (reference sequence). The CDR3, as DNA: TGTGCCAGTAGTAATGCTGTTTCCTATAATTCACCCCTCCACTTT. Amino acid sequence: CASSNAVSYNSPLHF.

This clone was detected only once. The chain is built from TRBV5-4 and TRBJ2-3, with a tentative D call TRBD1 (6 bases). The CDR3 is 13 residues long. CDR1 SGHNT and CDR2 YYREEE come from the germline V gene (reference sequence). The V end lost 7 bases, the J end lost 1 base, and 10 bases lay between the germline ends. CDR3 amino acids: CASGGPRTDTQYF. As DNA, the CDR3 is TGTGCCAGCGGGGGCCCGCGCACAGATACGCAGTATTTT.

V usage is TRBV11-2 and J usage is TRBJ1-4; D call uncertain. Germline CDR1 reads SGHAT; CDR2 reads FQNNGV. The CDR3 is 13 amino acids. The ends were cut back, 4 bases at V and 7 bases at J, with 10 bases in the middle. CDR3: CASSSPNSEKLFF. CDR3 nucleotides: TGTGCCAGCAGCTCCCCTAATAGTGAAAAACTGTTTTTT.

This clone occurred once. This chain uses TRBV7-8 with TRBJ1-1; D gene ambiguous. Trimming removed 6 bases at V and 3 bases at J, with 11 bases between. Germline CDR1 SGHVS, CDR2 FQNEAQ. CDR3 length equals 13 residues. The CDR3 region has the DNA TGTGCCAGCAGTCCCAGCGGGGACACTGAAGCTTTCTTT. Amino acid sequence: CASSPSGDTEAFF. Complete variable domain (other parts from reference TRBV7-8 and TRBJ1-1): GAGVSQSPRYKVAKRGQDVALRCDPISGHVSLFWYQQALGQGPEFLTYFQNEAQLDKSGLPSDRFFAERPEGSVSTLKIQRTQQEDSAVYLCASSPSGDTEAFFGQGTRLTVV.

This clone was counted between two and nine times. CDR3 DNA sequence: TGTGCCAGCAGGCCGCTCGCAGTGGACGTC. Residues: CASRPLAVDV. The chain is built from TRBV11-2 and TRBJ2-7; D gene ambiguous. This CDR3 has 10 amino acids. Germline values: CDR1 SGHAT, CDR2 FQNNGV.